The clone carrying this T cell receptor (beta chain) was seen only once. No antigen is known for it. The sample comes from a study of cytotoxic CD8 clonotypes in ibrutinib-treated CLL. For the study at large: Following a median approximately eleven months of treatment, with a range of 6 to 36, response samples were taken. Each sample contained, on average, about 250,000 productive templates and 94,000 or so productive rearrangements. Study outcomes and limitations: Baseline clonality, above age-matched healthy donor levels, tracked circulating CD8+ T-cell counts.

Only in-frame clones appear in the TCRdb table, and some are missing; sequencing was by immunoSEQ multiplex PCR. This sample has around 160,000 clones, with around nine tenths found just once. The CDR3 is 13 amino acids. Germline V gene data show CDR1 as SGHRS and CDR2 as YFSETQ. With 7 bases clipped from V and 5 bases from J, the junction kept 6 bases outside the gene matches. The sequences come from PBMCs, collected at disease progression, from a patient treated with ibrutinib. This receptor was taken from a human donor with chronic lymphocytic leukemia. V usage is TRBV5-1 and J usage is TRBJ1-1; 9 bases are a match to TRBD1. CDR3 in amino acids: CASGRDRVTEAFF. In DNA form, the CDR3 reads TGCGCCAGCGGTCGGGACAGGGTTACTGAAGCTTTCTTT.